Following are 12 T cell receptor beta chains from one sample sequenced in a study of blood T cell repertoires in COVID-19. TCRdb's copy holds only in-frame clones and misses some; the assay was immunoSEQ multiplex PCR. The sample has 200,000 to 300,000 clones, approximately 91% seen once. The sequencing sample was made of peripheral blood. Receptors were obtained from a human donor in a cohort sampled during active COVID-19.

V and J are TRBV2 and TRBJ1-1; D remains unclear. Germline values: CDR1 SNHLY, CDR2 FYNNEI. The CDR3 sequence is 11 residues long. The germline V and J ends were trimmed by 3 bases and 7 bases, with 6 bases remaining between them. CDR3 bases: TGTGCCAGCAGTGATCCACATGAAGCTTTCTTT. Translating it yields CASSDPHEAFF. Supplemented by reference TRBV2 and TRBJ1-1, the full variable domain reads EPEVTQTPSHQVTQMGQEVILRCVPISNHLYFYWYRQILGQKVEFLVSFYNNEISEKSEIFDDQFSVERPDGSNFTLKIRSTKLEDSAMYFCASSDPHEAFFGQGTRLTVV.

The V gene is TRBV20-1, the J gene TRBJ2-1; TRBD2 might be the D (6 bases). V was cut by 3 bases and J by 5 bases, with 23 bases left in between. CDR3 size: 17 residues. CDR1 and CDR2 from the germline V gene are DFQATT and SNEGSKA (reference sequence). The CDR3 sequence: CSASRISGTSGDNEQFF. The CDR3 DNA sequence: TGCAGTGCTAGTCGGATTAGCGGAACCTCCGGAGACAATGAGCAGTTCTTC.

The CDR3 nucleotides are TGTGCCAGCTCAAGAGGACAGATTCAATACGAGCAGTACTTC. It encodes CASSRGQIQYEQYF. V and J are TRBV18 and TRBJ2-7, with D possibly being TRBD1 (6 bases). The V end was cut by 5 bases, the J end by 4 bases, with 15 bases between. Germline CDR1 reads KGHSH; CDR2 reads LQKENI. This CDR3 region has 14 residues.

This chain uses TRBV30 with TRBJ1-1, with D unresolved. Trimming removed 2 bases at V and 0 bases at J, with 4 bases between. The CDR3 sequence is 12 residues long. Germline-derived CDR1 and CDR2 are GTSNPN and SVGIG (reference sequence). DNA for the CDR3: TGTGCCTGGAGTCTACTGAACACTGAAGCTTTCTTT. Translating it yields CAWSLLNTEAFF.

CDR3 sequence (DNA): TGCAGTATTACAGAGAACTATGGCTACACCTTC. Protein sequence: CSITENYGYTF. V usage is TRBV20-1 and J usage is TRBJ1-2; D gene unclear. V lost 8 bases to trimming and J lost 2 bases, with 9 bases between them. The CDR3 is 11 amino acids. In germline, CDR1 is DFQATT, CDR2 SNEGSKA (reference sequence).

The rearrangement links TRBV18 to TRBJ1-1; D remains unclear. Germline CDR1 and CDR2: KGHSH and LQKENI. V was pared by 1 base and J by 0 bases, with 15 bases between. The CDR3 spans 17 residues. CDR3 nucleotides: TGTGCCAGCTCACCACTATCTGTGGAGCGGATGAACACTGAAGCTTTCTTT. This translates into CASSPLSVERMNTEAFF. The whole variable domain, filled in from reference TRBV18 and TRBJ1-1, reads NAGVMQNPRHLVRRRGQEARLRCSPMKGHSHVYWYRQLPEEGLKFMVYLQKENIIDESGMPKERFSAEFPKEGPSILRIQQVVRGDSAAYFCASSPLSVERMNTEAFFGQGTRLTVV.

V is TRBV4-1 and J is TRBJ2-7, with D perhaps TRBD1 (6 bases). With 2 bases removed from V and 3 bases from J, the gap between germline ends came to 11 bases. Germline CDR1 is MGHRA and CDR2 is YSYEKL. This CDR3 is 14 amino acids long. In DNA, the CDR3 is TGCGCCAGCAGCCAAACAGGGTCAGGCTACGAGCAGTACTTC. Protein sequence: CASSQTGSGYEQYF.

The chain links TRBV10-2 to TRBJ1-6; D is possibly TRBD1 (6 bases). V gave up 6 bases and J gave up 10 bases, with 13 bases separating them. Germline CDR1 reads WSHSY; CDR2 reads SAAADI. There are 13 residues in the CDR3. The CDR3 loop is CASRDIGGSPLHF. In DNA form, the CDR3 reads TGCGCCAGCAGGGACATTGGGGGCTCACCCCTCCACTTT.

V and J are TRBV7-8 and TRBJ2-2, with 11 positions matching TRBD1. The CDR3 contains 15 residues. V was pared by 8 bases and J by 6 bases, with 8 bases of the junction left unmatched. Germline assignment: CDR1 SGHVS and CDR2 FQNEAQ. This chain's CDR3 is CASAITGQGAGELFF. For the CDR3, the DNA is TGTGCCAGCGCGATCACGGGACAGGGGGCCGGGGAGCTGTTTTTT.

V is TRBV19 and J is TRBJ1-2; TRBD1 agrees at 10 bases. Germline assignment: CDR1 LNHDA and CDR2 SQIVND (reference sequence). This CDR3 comprises 14 residues. The V segment lost 4 bases and the J segment 2 bases; nucleotides outside the gene matches: 1. The CDR3 region is CASSRDRGNYGYTF. The CDR3 DNA is TGTGCCAGTAGTAGGGACAGGGGCAACTATGGCTACACCTTC.

This clone came up a few times. The rearrangement uses TRBV6-5 and TRBJ1-1, with 10 positions matching TRBD1. Trimming at V came to 6 bases and at J to 10 bases, leaving 5 bases not matched to a gene. The CDR3 loop spans 12 amino acids. Per the germline V gene, CDR1 is MNHEY and CDR2 is SVGAGI. The CDR3: CASSLGTGVAFF. CDR3 nucleotides: TGTGCCAGCAGCCTCGGGACAGGGGTAGCTTTCTTT.

This chain uses TRBV6-5 with TRBJ2-7; D may be TRBD2 (6 bases). The V gene lost 7 bases and the J gene lost 8 bases, with 21 bases spanning the gap. CDR1 is MNHEY, CDR2 SVGAGI, per germline. The CDR3 spans 14 residues. CDR3 loop: CASTPEGGVRKQYF. The CDR3 DNA is TGTGCCAGCACCCCTGAGGGCGGGGTCCGTAAGCAGTACTTC.